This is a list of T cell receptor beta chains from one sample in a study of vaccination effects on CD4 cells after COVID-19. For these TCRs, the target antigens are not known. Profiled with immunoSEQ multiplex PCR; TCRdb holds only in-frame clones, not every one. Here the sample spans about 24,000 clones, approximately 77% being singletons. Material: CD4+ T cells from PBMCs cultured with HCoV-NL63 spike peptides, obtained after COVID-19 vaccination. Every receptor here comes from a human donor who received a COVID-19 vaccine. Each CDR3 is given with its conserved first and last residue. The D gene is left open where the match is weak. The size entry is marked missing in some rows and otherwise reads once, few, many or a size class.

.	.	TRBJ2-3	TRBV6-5	TGTGCCAGCAGTTATCGCTCATCAGATACGCAGTATTTT	CASSYRSSDTQYF
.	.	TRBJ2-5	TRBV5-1	TGCGCCAGCAGTTCAGGTTTAGAGACCCAGTACTTC	CASSSGLETQYF
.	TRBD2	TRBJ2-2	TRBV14	TGTGCCAGCAGCCACGGCGGGAGTATCACCGGGGAGCTGTTTTTT	CASSHGGSITGELFF
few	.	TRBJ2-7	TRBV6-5	TGTGCCAGCAGTTACTCGGTCCCGGGTAGACCCTACGAGCAGTACTTC	CASSYSVPGRPYEQYF
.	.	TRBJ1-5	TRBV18	TGTGCCAGCTCACCACCGTATAGCAATCAGCCCCAGCATTTT	CASSPPYSNQPQHF
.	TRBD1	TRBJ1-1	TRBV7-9	TGTGCCAGCAGCTTAAGACAGGGGACGGCCACTGAAGCTTTCTTT	CASSLRQGTATEAFF
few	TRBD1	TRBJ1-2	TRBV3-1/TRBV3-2	TGTGCCAGCAGCCACCAAGATCGACAGGGGAGCTATGGCTACACCTTC	CASSHQDRQGSYGYTF
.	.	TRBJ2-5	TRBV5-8	TGTGCCAGCAGCCCCGAGGGGGGGCGGGAGGAGACCCAGTACTTC	CASSPEGGREETQYF
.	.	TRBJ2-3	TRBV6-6	TGTGCCAGCAGTCTCGTGACTGTGATTAGCACAGATACGCAGTATTTT	CASSLVTVISTDTQYF
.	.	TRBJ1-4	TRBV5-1	TGCGCCAGCAGCGTGACATCAAGGAGGGAAAAACTGTTTTTT	CASSVTSRREKLFF
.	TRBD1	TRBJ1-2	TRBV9	TGTGCCAGCAGGAACCCAAAAGCGGACAGGGCCCACTATGGCTACACCTTC	CASRNPKADRAHYGYTF
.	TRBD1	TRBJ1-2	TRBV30	TGTGCCTGTCCGGGACAGCCAGCTAACTATGGCTACACCTTC	CACPGQPANYGYTF
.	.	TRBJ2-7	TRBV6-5	TGTGCCAGCAGCCAATCCGGTCTTGCGGCCTACGAGCAGTACTTC	CASSQSGLAAYEQYF
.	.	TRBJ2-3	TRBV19	TGTGCCAGTAGTATGTTTGATGGGATTACGCAGTATTTT	CASSMFDGITQYF
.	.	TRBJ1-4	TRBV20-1	TGCAGTGCTAGTAGGGCAGCAGCTGGGGATGAAAAACTGTTTTTT	CSASRAAAGDEKLFF
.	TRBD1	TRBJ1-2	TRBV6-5	TGTGCCAGCAGAAAGGACAGGGTTGACTATGGCTACACCTTC	CASRKDRVDYGYTF
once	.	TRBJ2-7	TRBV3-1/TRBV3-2	TGTGCCAGCAGCCAAGCATCGGGGGCGGGGCAGTACTTC	CASSQASGAGQYF
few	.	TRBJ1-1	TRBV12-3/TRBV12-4	TGTGCCAGCAGTGTCACACAGAACACTGAAGCTTTCTTT	CASSVTQNTEAFF
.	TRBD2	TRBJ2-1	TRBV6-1	TGTGCCAGCAGTGAAATGCGCGGGGGCTACAATGAGCAGTTCTTC	CASSEMRGGYNEQFF
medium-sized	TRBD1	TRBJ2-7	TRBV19	TGTGCCAGTAGTATCCTCGGGACAGGCCTAGACTACGAGCAGTACTTC	CASSILGTGLDYEQYF
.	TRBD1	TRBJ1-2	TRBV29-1	TGCAGCGTTGCCGGGACAGGGAACTATGGCTACACCTTC	CSVAGTGNYGYTF
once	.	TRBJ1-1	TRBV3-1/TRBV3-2	TGTGCCAGCAGCCTATCAACCGCGGGGAACACTGAAGCTTTCTTT	CASSLSTAGNTEAFF
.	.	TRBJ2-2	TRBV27	TGTGCCAGCAGTTTTTGGGGAGCTGACACCGGGGAGCTGTTTTTT	CASSFWGADTGELFF
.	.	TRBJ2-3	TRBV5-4	TGTGCCAGCAGCTTGGATCCCTACTCAACGAGCACAGATACGCAGTATTTT	CASSLDPYSTSTDTQYF
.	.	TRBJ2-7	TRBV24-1	TGTGCCACCAGTGACTCATGGACAAATCCTTCCTACGAGCAGTACTTC	CATSDSWTNPSYEQYF
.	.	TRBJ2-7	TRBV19	TGTGCCAGTAGATCCGGCTCGGAGTCCTACGAGCAGTACTTC	CASRSGSESYEQYF
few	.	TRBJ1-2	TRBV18	TGTGCCAGCTCAGAGGACAGCCGCTATGGCTACACCTTC	CASSEDSRYGYTF
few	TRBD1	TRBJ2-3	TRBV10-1	TGCGCCAGCAACCCGGGACAGGGCTTCACAGATACGCAGTATTTT	CASNPGQGFTDTQYF
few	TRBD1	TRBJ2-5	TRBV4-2	TGTGCCAGCAGCCCACAAAATGGACAGGGAGAGACCCAGTACTTC	CASSPQNGQGETQYF
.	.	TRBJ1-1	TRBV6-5	TGTGCCAGCAGTATATCGGGGGAGGACACTGAAGCTTTCTTT	CASSISGEDTEAFF
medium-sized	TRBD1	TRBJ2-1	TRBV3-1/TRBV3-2	TGTGCCAGCAGCCAATCACAGGGACAGGGGACGGATGAGCAGTTCTTC	CASSQSQGQGTDEQFF
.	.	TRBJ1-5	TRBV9	TGTGCCAGCAGCGTAGCCCCGGGGAAAAATCAGCCCCAGCATTTT	CASSVAPGKNQPQHF
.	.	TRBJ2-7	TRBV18	TGTGCCAGCTCACCAGACCGCCATGAGCAGTACTTC	CASSPDRHEQYF
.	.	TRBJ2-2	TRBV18	TGTGCCAGCTCACCCACAGGGAAGGCCGGGGAGCTGTTTTTT	CASSPTGKAGELFF
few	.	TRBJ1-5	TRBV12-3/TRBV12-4	TGTGCCAGCAGTTTTCTTCCTCAGCCCCAGCATTTT	CASSFLPQPQHF
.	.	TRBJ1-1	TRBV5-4	TGTGCCAGCAGCGGGGAATTCAGGGTAGGGAACAAGGGGAGTGAAGCTTTCTTT	CASSGEFRVGNKGSEAFF
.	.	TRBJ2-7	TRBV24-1	TGTGCCACCAGTGACGGGGCAGGTAGCTCCTACGAGCAGTACTTC	CATSDGAGSSYEQYF
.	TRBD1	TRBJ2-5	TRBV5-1	TGCGCCAGCAGATACCGACAGGGACCTTCGTTGGACCAGTACTTC	CASRYRQGPSLDQYF
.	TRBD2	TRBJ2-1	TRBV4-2	TGTGCCAGCAGCCAAGATTCCCTAGCGGGGACCTACAATGAGCAGTTCTTC	CASSQDSLAGTYNEQFF
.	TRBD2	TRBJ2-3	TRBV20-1	TGCAGTGCTAGTTCTAGCGGGAGAACAGATACGCAGTATTTT	CSASSSGRTDTQYF
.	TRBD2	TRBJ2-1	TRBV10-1	TGCGCCAGCAGTGAGTTTCAAAGGACTAGCGGAGTCGAGCAGTTCTTC	CASSEFQRTSGVEQFF
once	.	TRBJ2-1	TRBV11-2	TGTGCCAGCAGCTTCGAGGGGGGGTCCTACAATGAGCAGTTCTTC	CASSFEGGSYNEQFF
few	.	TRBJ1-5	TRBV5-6	TGTGCCAGCAGCTTGTACAACAATCAGCCCCAGCATTTT	CASSLYNNQPQHF
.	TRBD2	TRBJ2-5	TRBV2	TGTGCCAGCAGTGATTTGCGGGGAGGGCGAGAGACCCAGTACTTC	CASSDLRGGRETQYF
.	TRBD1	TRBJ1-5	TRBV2	TGTGCCAGCAGGGGACAGGGGGTTAGCAATCAGCCCCAGCATTTT	CASRGQGVSNQPQHF
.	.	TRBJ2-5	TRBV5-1	TGCGCCAGCCAAACCAACACCGCCTCGAAAGAGACCCAGTACTTC	CASQTNTASKETQYF
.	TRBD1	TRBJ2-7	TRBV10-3	TGTGCCTCCGGAAATACCCGGGACAGGCCCCAGAAGAGCTCCTACGAGCAGTACTTC	CASGNTRDRPQKSSYEQYF
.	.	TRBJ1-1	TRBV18	TGTGCCAGCTCTACGGACAAGAACACTGAAGCTTTCTTT	CASSTDKNTEAFF
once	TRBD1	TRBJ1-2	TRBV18	TGTGCCAGCTCACCGGACAGGGGGTATGGCTACACCTTC	CASSPDRGYGYTF
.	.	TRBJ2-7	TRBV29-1	TGCAGCGTTGGAATGGTGGAAGGCGAGCAGTACTTC	CSVGMVEGEQYF
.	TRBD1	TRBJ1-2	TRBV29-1	TGCAGCGTTGAAGATTCAGGGGGCAGCGGCTACACCTTC	CSVEDSGGSGYTF
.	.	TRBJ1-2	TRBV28	TGTGCCAGCAGTTCCCCGGCGGAGAACGTCTATGGCTACACCTTC	CASSSPAENVYGYTF